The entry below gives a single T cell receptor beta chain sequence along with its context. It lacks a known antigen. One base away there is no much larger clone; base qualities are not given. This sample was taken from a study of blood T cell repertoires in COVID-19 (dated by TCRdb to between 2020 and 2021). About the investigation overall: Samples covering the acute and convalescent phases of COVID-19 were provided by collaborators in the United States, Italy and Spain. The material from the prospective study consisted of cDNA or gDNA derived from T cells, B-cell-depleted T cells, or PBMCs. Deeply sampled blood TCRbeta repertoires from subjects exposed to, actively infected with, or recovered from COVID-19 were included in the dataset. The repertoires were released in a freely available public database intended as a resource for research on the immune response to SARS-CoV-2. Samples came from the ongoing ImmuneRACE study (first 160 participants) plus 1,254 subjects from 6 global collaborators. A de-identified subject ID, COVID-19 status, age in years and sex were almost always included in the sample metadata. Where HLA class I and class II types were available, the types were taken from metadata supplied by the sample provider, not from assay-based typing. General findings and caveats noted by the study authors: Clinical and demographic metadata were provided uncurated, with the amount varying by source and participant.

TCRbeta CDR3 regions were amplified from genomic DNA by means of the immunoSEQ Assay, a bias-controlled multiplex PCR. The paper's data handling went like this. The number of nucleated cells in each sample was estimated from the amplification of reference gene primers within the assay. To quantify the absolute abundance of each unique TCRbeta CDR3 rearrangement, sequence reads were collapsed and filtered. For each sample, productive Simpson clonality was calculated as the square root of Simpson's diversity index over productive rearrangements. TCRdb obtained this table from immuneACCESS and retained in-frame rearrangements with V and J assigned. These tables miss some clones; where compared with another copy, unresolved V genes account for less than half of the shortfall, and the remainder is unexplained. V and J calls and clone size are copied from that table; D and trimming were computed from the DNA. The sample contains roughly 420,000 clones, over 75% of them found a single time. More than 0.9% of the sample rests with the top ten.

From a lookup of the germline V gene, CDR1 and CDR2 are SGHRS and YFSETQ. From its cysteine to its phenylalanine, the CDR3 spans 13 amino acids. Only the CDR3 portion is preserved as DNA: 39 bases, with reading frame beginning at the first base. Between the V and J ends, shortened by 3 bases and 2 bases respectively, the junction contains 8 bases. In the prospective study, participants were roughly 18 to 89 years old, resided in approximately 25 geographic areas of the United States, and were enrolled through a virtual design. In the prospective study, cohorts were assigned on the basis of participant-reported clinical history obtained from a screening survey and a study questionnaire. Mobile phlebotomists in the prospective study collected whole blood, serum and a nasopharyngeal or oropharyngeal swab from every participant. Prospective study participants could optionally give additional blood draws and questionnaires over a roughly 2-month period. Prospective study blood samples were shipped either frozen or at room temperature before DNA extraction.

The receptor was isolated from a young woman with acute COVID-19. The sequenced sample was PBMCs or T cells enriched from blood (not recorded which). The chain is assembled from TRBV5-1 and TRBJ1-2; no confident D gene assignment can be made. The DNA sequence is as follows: TGCGCCAGCAGCTCCGGTACGAACTATGGCTACACCTTC. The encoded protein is CASSSGTNYGYTF.